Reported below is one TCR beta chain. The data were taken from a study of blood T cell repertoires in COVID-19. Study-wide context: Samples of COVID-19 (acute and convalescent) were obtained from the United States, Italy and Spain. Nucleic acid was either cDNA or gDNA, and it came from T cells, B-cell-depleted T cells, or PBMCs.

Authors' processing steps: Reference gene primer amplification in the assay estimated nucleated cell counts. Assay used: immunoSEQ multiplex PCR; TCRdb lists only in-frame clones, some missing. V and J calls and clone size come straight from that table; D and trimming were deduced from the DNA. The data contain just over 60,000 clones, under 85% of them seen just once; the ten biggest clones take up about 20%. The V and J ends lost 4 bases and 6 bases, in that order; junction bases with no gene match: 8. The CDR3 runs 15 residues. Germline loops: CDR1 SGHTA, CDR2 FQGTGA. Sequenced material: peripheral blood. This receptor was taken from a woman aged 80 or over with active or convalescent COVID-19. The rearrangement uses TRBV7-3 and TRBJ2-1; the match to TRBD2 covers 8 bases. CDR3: CASSSLGLAANEQFF. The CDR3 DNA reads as TGTGCCAGCAGCTCTCTCGGACTAGCCGCCAATGAGCAGTTCTTC.